One sample yielded the 13 T cell receptor beta chains listed below, sequenced in a study of blood T cell repertoires in COVID-19. Clones were sequenced by immunoSEQ multiplex PCR, and TCRdb holds only the in-frame ones, with some missing. The sample includes roughly 60,000 clones, 83% of them seen just once. Sample: peripheral blood. These receptors originate from a man between 50 and 59 years old with COVID-19, enrolled during active disease.

The chain uses TRBV27 and TRBJ2-3; D is unresolved. V lost 6 bases and J lost 3, with 10 bases in between. The germline gives CDR1 MNHEY, CDR2 SMNVEV (reference sequence). The CDR3 has 13 amino acids. The CDR3 nucleotides read TGTGCCAGCAGCCGCACCAGGACAGATACGCAGTATTTT. This translates into CASSRTRTDTQYF.

The chain joins TRBV27 to TRBJ1-6, with D possibly being TRBD1 (5 bases). CDR1 MNHEY and CDR2 SMNVEV come from the germline V gene (reference sequence). V dropped 3 bases and J dropped 9 bases, with 9 bases sitting between them. This CDR3 is 13 amino acids long. The chain's CDR3 is CASSLTARSPLHF. CDR3 DNA sequence: TGTGCCAGCAGTTTGACAGCCCGTTCACCCCTCCACTTT.

This chain uses TRBV9 with TRBJ2-3, with D tentatively TRBD2 (6 bases). V lost 6 bases to trimming and J lost 0 bases, with 20 bases between them. The CDR3 has 17 amino acids. Germline CDR1 reads SGDLS; CDR2 reads YYNGEE. The CDR3 protein is CASNLSPGEPSTDTQYF. In nucleotides, the CDR3 is TGTGCCAGCAATCTTTCTCCGGGGGAGCCTAGCACAGATACGCAGTATTTT.

The J gene is TRBJ2-7, the V gene TRBV14; 7 nucleotides match TRBD2. This CDR3 contains 14 residues. J was trimmed by 0 bases and V by 4 bases; bases with no gene match: 3. Germline assignment: CDR1 SGHDN and CDR2 FVKESK. The CDR3 coding sequence is TGTGCCAGCAGCCGGGGGGGAAGCTCCTACGAGCAGTACTTC. It specifies CASSRGGSSYEQYF.

The genes are TRBV7-2 and TRBJ2-1, with a weak D call TRBD2 (5 bases). The CDR3 totals 14 residues. Trimming removed 10 bases at V and 12 bases at J, with 25 bases between. CDR1 and CDR2 from the germline V gene are SGHTA and FQGNSA. CDR3 coding DNA: TGTGCCACCAGTTCTCCCTCGGTGGGAGCTAGGCAGTTCTTC. Translating gives CATSSPSVGARQFF.

The chain has TRBV2 and TRBJ2-7, with D maybe TRBD1 (6 bases). CDR1 and CDR2 from the germline V gene are SNHLY and FYNNEI. The CDR3 is 14 amino acids. Trimming left V 5 bases short and J 3 bases short, with 14 bases between. In DNA, the CDR3 is TGTGCCAGCAGTTTTCCCTACAGGGACTACGAGCAGTACTTC. It is translated as CASSFPYRDYEQYF.

This sequence joins TRBV3-1 (or the pseudogene TRBV3-2) and TRBJ1-6; D is undetermined. Between the trimmed V and J ends, which lost 2 bases and 10 bases, there was a span of 18 bases. CDR3 length equals 16 residues. Germline CDR1 and CDR2: LGHDT and YNNKEL (reference sequence). CDR3 DNA sequence: TGTGCCAGCAGCCAAAAACCGGACGGACTTGGGTCACCCCTCCACTTT. Its translation is CASSQKPDGLGSPLHF.

The rearrangement links TRBV11-2 to TRBJ2-5, with a tentative D call TRBD2 (5 bases). The V end was cut by 5 bases, the J end by 0 bases, with 16 bases between. This CDR3 has 16 amino acids. Germline values: CDR1 SGHAT, CDR2 FQNNGV. In DNA, the CDR3 is TGTGCCAGCAGCGCCGAGACTAACGAGTACCAAGAGACCCAGTACTTC. This encodes CASSAETNEYQETQYF.

This clone was recorded a few times. Other nucleotide sequences in the sample specify the same CDR3. The CDR3 region is CASSLGGLAYEQYF. The CDR3 nucleotides are TGTGCCAGCAGCTTAGGGGGACTAGCCTACGAGCAGTACTTC. The rearrangement links TRBV7-2 to TRBJ2-7, with 8 bases fitting TRBD2. V dropped 1 base and J dropped 2; count of bases not matched to a gene: 1. This CDR3 has 14 residues. Germline CDR1 is SGHTA and CDR2 is FQGNSA.

CDR3 nucleotides: TGTGCCAGCAGTTTATTAATCGGACAGGGGTTGGACGAGCAGTACTTC. The encoded protein is CASSLLIGQGLDEQYF. The chain carries TRBV27 and TRBJ2-7; TRBD1 agrees at 9 bases. There are 16 residues in the CDR3. Germline loops: CDR1 MNHEY, CDR2 SMNVEV (reference sequence). The V and J ends lost 1 base and 5 bases, in that order; junction bases with no gene match: 9.

The chain uses TRBV7-8 and TRBJ2-7; no firm D call. The CDR3 has 13 amino acids. Germline V lookup: CDR1 SGHVS, CDR2 FQNEAQ. V lost 6 bases, J lost 4 bases, and 13 bases lay in between. CDR3 amino acids: CASSPRTSYEQYF. The DNA for the CDR3 is TGTGCCAGCAGTCCCCGTACAAGTTACGAGCAGTACTTC.

The chain employs TRBV14 and TRBJ1-2, with TRBD1 matching 8 bases. Germline CDR1 and CDR2: SGHDN and FVKESK. This CDR3 is 13 amino acids long. V trimming: 4 bases; J trimming: 5 bases; junction bases outside the gene matches: 3. The CDR3 DNA is TGTGCCAGCAGCCCACAGGGGGTGTATGGCTACACCTTC. This encodes CASSPQGVYGYTF.

CDR3 protein: CASRVRGDSPLHF. CDR3 in DNA: TGTGCCAGCAGGGTTCGGGGGGATTCACCCCTCCACTTT. The V call is TRBV2, the J call TRBJ1-6; tentative D call: TRBD1 (5 bases). CDR3 length equals 13 residues. Deletions cut 6 bases from V and 8 bases from J, with 11 bases between. In germline, CDR1 is SNHLY, CDR2 FYNNEI.